This entry lists 4 T cell receptor beta chains sequenced from one sample in a study of T cells in narcolepsy. The data were produced by immunoSEQ multiplex PCR, yet TCRdb's version contains in-frame clones alone and is incomplete. This repertoire shows roughly 25,000 clones, just over 60% found once; its top ten account for 12%. The specimen was memory (CD45RA-) CD4+ T cells from blood. The receptors originated from a human donor in good health.

The chain combines TRBV5-5 with TRBJ1-1; TRBD1 agrees at 7 bases. V lost 6 bases and J lost 3; bases outside the gene matches: 8. Germline CDR1 SGHKS, CDR2 YYEKEE (reference sequence). The CDR3 loop spans 14 amino acids. This chain's CDR3 is CASTQGDRDTEAFF. In nucleotides, the CDR3 is TGTGCCAGCACGCAGGGGGATAGGGACACTGAAGCTTTCTTT.

The chain has TRBV15 and TRBJ1-1, with 7 bases aligning to TRBD1. Per the germline V gene, CDR1 is LNHNV and CDR2 is YYDKDF (reference sequence). The CDR3 length is 13 residues. The V gene end was trimmed by 4 bases and the J gene end by 5 bases; junction bases not matched to a gene: 4. CDR3: CATSTQGGTEAFF. The CDR3 nucleotides are TGTGCCACCAGCACGCAGGGGGGAACTGAAGCTTTCTTT.

This clone was recorded a few times. The V gene is TRBV5-6, the J gene TRBJ2-2; no clear D. The CDR3 has 13 amino acids. V was pared by 5 bases and J by 1 base, with 6 bases between. Germline V gives CDR1 SGHDT, CDR2 YYEEEE. CDR3 coding DNA: TGTGCCAGCAGGTGGCTGAACACCGGGGAGCTGTTTTTT. This translates into CASRWLNTGELFF.

The chain is built from TRBV28 and TRBJ2-7; a possible D gene is TRBD1 (6 bases). Germline V gene lookup returns CDR1 MDHEN and CDR2 SYDVKM. V lost 6 bases and J lost 5, with 20 bases in between. The CDR3 is 15 amino acids. CDR3 in DNA: TGTGCCAGCAGGGGGCGTGGATGGGGGCTGAACGAGCAGTACTTC. It translates to CASRGRGWGLNEQYF.